The clone carrying this T cell receptor beta chain turned up a few times. Its matching antigen is unknown. These data are taken from a study of human T cells and chemical hapten exposure. Study-level background: TCR yield per sample varied, mainly due to pooled library volumes. Study findings and constraints: Donor immune responses may differ from healthy people's, since all donors had alopecia. The number of TCRs above 1 in 1000 frequency did not change after DPC sensitization.

Time point in this sample: patch test 1, 2 weeks after DPC sensitization. Treatment denoted: therapeutic diphenylcyclopropenone sensitization with weekly scalp DPC. In the original analysis: From 23,224 to 690,600 TCRs were found per sample, with a median of around 96,000. MiXCR was run by TCRdb on the RACE reads, yielding one entry per CDR3 protein. In this record, the V and J calls reflect TCRdb's handling and not the investigators' own analysis. The table records 150,000 to 200,000 distinct CDR3 sequences, around 20% of them present only once. The CDR3 consists of 11 residues. V gave up 8 bases and J gave up 8 bases, with 12 bases separating them.

The rearrangement links TRBV12-3 or TRBV12-4 to TRBJ1-1; a weak D match, TRBD1 (5 bases). The material was whole blood, obtained in connection with sensitization to the hapten diphenylcyclopropenone (DPC). This clonotype originated in a woman aged 45-59 years with alopecia areata. Some clones in this sample may be carry-over from other donors' samples. The CDR3 protein is CASSPWGEAFF. CDR3 nucleotides: TGTGCCAGCTCTCCCTGGGGGGAAGCTTTCTTT.